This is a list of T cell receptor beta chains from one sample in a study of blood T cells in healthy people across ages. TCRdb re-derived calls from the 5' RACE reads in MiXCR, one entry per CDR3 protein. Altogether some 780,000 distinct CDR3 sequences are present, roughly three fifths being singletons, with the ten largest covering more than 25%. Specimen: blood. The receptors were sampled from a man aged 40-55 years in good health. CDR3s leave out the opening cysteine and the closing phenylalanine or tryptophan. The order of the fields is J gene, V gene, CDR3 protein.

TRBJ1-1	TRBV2	ASSDRSGINTEAF
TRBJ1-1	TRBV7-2	ASRNSQGGTEAF
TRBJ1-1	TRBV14	ASSQVSRVAVAF
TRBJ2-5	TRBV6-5	ASSYSYPRETQY
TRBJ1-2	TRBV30	AWSTDNRGAGYT
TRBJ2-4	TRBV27	ASSFLAGADIQY
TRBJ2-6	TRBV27	ASSLRQGVSSGANVLT
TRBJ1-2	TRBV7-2	ASSLSGQGSYGYT
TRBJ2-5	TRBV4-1	ASSQDGGQGGETQY
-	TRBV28	ASIPLSLAGSSYEQY
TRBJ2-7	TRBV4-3	ASSQDPGSSQAQY
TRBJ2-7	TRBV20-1	SASHSSETYEQY
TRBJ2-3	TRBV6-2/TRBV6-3	ASSYSGDSLTDTQY
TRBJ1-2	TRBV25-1	ASRPSAPGGYT
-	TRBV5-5	ASSLQRGEETQY
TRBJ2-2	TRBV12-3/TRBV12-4	ASSLDQRTGNTGELF
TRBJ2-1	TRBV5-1	ASSLVAGQGTREQF
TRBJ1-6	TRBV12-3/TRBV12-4	ASSPNRDRNSPLH
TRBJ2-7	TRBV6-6	ASSYMGQGYYEQY
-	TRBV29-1	SVSPRPYEQY
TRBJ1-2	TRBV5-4	ASSPTRDYGYT
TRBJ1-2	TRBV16	ASSQSVTGNGYT
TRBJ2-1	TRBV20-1	SARGGEQF
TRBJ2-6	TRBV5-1	ASSPRQGISPGANVLT
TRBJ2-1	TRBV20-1	SASRVNNEQF
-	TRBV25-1	ATSGVVGETQY
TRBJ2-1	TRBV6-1	ACRPRFGGSLSNYNEQF